The 3 T cell receptor beta chains in this list originate from one sample, sequenced in a study of breast tumors, draining lymph nodes, adjacent tissues. Breast cancer patients provided tissue from their axillary draining lymph nodes. TCRdb re-called the multiplex PCR reads through MiXCR, storing one row per CDR3 protein. Of fewer than 150,000 distinct CDR3 sequences listed, 21% were seen once; the top ten hold about 2.2%. Sequenced material: axillary lymph node tissue. The receptors come from a female donor with breast cancer. Some clones in this sample may be carry-over from other donors' samples.

As for this clonotype: This may be a read error: a much more frequent sequence differs by one nucleotide. The chain combines TRBV6-1 with TRBJ1-5; a weak D match, TRBD1 (5 bases). V lost 4 bases, J lost 6 bases, and 16 bases lay in between. Looked up from germline, CDR1 is MNHNS and CDR2 is SASEGT. This CDR3 comprises 15 residues. The CDR3: CASSVAWGMGQPQHF. As DNA, the CDR3 is TGTGCCAGCAGTGTAGCGTGGGGGATGGGTCAGCCCCAGCATTTT.

Many counts were recorded for this clonotype. The chain combines TRBV7-2 with TRBJ2-5; 9 bases align to TRBD2. Germline loops: CDR1 SGHTA, CDR2 FQGNSA. The junction had 13 bases not matched to a gene; V was cut back by 4 bases and J by 4 bases. The CDR3 covers 17 residues. CDR3 region: CASSSLGGRVAGETQYF. CDR3 sequence (DNA): TGTGCCAGCAGCTCCCTCGGCGGGAGGGTGGCGGGAGAGACCCAGTACTTC. The full variable domain, with the rest looked up from reference TRBV7-2 and TRBJ2-5, is GAGVSQSPSNKVTEKGKDVELRCDPISGHTALYWYRQSLGQGLEFLIYFQGNSAPDKSGLPSDRFSAERTGGSVSTLTIQRTQQEDSAVYLCASSSLGGRVAGETQYFGPGTRLLVL.

This clonotype was seen ten or more times. The chain combines TRBV15 with TRBJ2-1; D unclear. The V and J ends lost 4 bases and 7 bases respectively, with 14 bases between them. The CDR3 extends over 14 amino acids. Germline V gives CDR1 LNHNV, CDR2 YYDKDF (reference sequence). For the CDR3, the DNA is TGTGCCACCAGCATGTGGACCGGGTGGAATGAGCAGTTCTTC. This codes for CATSMWTGWNEQFF.